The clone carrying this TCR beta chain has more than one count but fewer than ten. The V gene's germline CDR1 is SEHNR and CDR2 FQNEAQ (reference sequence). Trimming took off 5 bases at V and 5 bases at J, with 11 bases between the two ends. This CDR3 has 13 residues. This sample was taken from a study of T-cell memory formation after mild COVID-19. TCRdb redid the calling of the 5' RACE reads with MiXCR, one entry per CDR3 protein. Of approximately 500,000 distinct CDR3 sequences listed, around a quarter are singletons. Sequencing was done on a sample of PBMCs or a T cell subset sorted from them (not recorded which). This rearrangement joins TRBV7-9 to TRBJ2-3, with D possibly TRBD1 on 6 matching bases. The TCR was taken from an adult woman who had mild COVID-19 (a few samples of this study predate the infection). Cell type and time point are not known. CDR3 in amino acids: CASSARGIDTQYF. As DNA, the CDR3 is TGTGCCAGCAGCGCCAGGGGTATAGATACGCAGTATTTT. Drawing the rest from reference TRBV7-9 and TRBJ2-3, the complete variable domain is DTGVSQNPRHKITKRGQNVTFRCDPISEHNRLYWYRQTLGQGPEFLTYFQNEAQLEKSRLLSDRFSAERPKGSFSTLEIQRTEQGDSAMYLCASSARGIDTQYFGPGTRLTVL.